The rows below give T cell receptor beta chains drawn from one sample of a study of cytomegalovirus exposure and HLA in healthy donors. The method was immunoSEQ multiplex PCR; TCRdb's version includes in-frame clones alone and lacks a portion of them. The table includes roughly 190,000 clones, roughly a tenth detected once. Sequencing was performed on PBMCs. The origin of the receptors is a woman younger than 45 in good health and CMV-seropositive. Each CDR3 is given with its conserved first and last residue. D genes are given only for firm matches. Some rows have no size entry. The others give once, few or many, or a class for an expanded clone.

NA | TRBJ1-3 | TRBV9 | NA | TGTGCCAGCAGCGTACAGGGGTCTGGAAACACCATATATTTT | CASSVQGSGNTIYF
NA | TRBJ1-5 | TRBV6-1 | few | TGTGCCAGCAGTGAAAGGCAGGGGAGTCAGCCCCAGCATTTT | CASSERQGSQPQHF
TRBD1 | TRBJ2-5 | TRBV2 | NA | TGTGCCAGCAACGGACAGGGGCAAGAGACCCAGTACTTC | CASNGQGQETQYF
NA | TRBJ2-2 | TRBV6-5 | NA | TGTGCCAGCCAACGGACGGGGAACACCGAGGAGCTGTTTTTT | CASQRTGNTEELFF
NA | TRBJ2-7 | TRBV5-1 | few | TGCGCCAGCAGCCCGGGGGACTTGGGGGAGCAGTACTTC | CASSPGDLGEQYF
TRBD2 | TRBJ2-7 | TRBV7-6 | NA | TGTGCAAGCAGCACGACTAGCGGGGACTCCTACGAGCAGTACTTC | CASSTTSGDSYEQYF
TRBD2 | TRBJ2-5 | TRBV27 | NA | TGTGCCAGCAGCCGGACTAGCGGGAGGGTGGGGCAAGAGACCCAGTACTTC | CASSRTSGRVGQETQYF
NA | TRBJ2-2 | TRBV11-2 | few | TGTGCCAGCAGCCCTTTGACAGCCGGGGAGCTGTTTTTT | CASSPLTAGELFF
NA | TRBJ2-5 | TRBV2 | NA | TGTGCCAGCAGTGAAAGGAGAGAGACCCAGTACTTC | CASSERRETQYF
TRBD1 | TRBJ2-6 | TRBV2 | few | TGTGCCATCCTAACGGGACAGTCTGCAGGGGCCAACGTCCTGCCTTTC | CAILTGQSAGANVLPF
TRBD2 | TRBJ2-1 | TRBV7-6 | NA | TGTGCCAGCAGCAAACCCCTCAAGGGGCGGGAGCTGTGGAATGAGCAGTTCTTC | CASSKPLKGRELWNEQFF
NA | TRBJ1-1 | TRBV27 | NA | TGTGCCAGCAGTTCGGCCGAAGGGAGCCCTGAAGCTTTCTTT | CASSSAEGSPEAFF
TRBD2 | TRBJ2-7 | TRBV2 | NA | TGTGCCAGCAGTGCTCTGGGACTAGCGGGAGGGGAGCAGTACTTC | CASSALGLAGGEQYF
NA | TRBJ1-1 | TRBV5-6 | NA | TGTGCCAGCAGCTTGGACAGGTCCCCTGAAGCTTTCTTT | CASSLDRSPEAFF
NA | TRBJ1-4 | TRBV21-1 | few | TGTGCCAGCAGCAAAGGTCGCCAGACTCATCATAATGAAAAACTGTTTTTT | CASSKGRQTHHNEKLFF
NA | TRBJ1-1 | TRBV29-1 | NA | TGCAGCGGGGGGGTGGACACTGAAGCCTTCTTT | CSGGVDTEAFF
NA | TRBJ1-1 | TRBV10-3 | few | TGTGCCATCAGCCCCAGGGGGAACACTGAAGCTTTCTTT | CAISPRGNTEAFF
TRBD2 | TRBJ2-1 | TRBV2 | NA | TGTGCCAGCAGTGAATTAGAAGCGGGATTAGGCAATGAGCAGTTCTTC | CASSELEAGLGNEQFF
TRBD1 | TRBJ2-7 | TRBV6-5 | few | TGTGCCAGCAGTAGATCCGGGACAGGGGTCTACGAGCAGTACTTC | CASSRSGTGVYEQYF
TRBD1 | TRBJ1-2 | TRBV19 | few | TGTGCCAGTAGTACCCGGACAGGGGGCGACTATGGCTACACCTTC | CASSTRTGGDYGYTF
TRBD1 | TRBJ2-5 | TRBV5-1 | few | TGCGCCAGCAGCCCGACAGGGCAAGAGACCCAGTACTTC | CASSPTGQETQYF
NA | TRBJ2-3 | TRBV2 | few | TGTGCCAGCAGAGAGATAGGGACTAGCACAGATACGCAGTATTTT | CASREIGTSTDTQYF
TRBD2 | TRBJ2-7 | TRBV5-1 | few | TGCGCCAGCAGCTTGGGACTAGCGGACGAGCAGTACTTC | CASSLGLADEQYF
TRBD1 | TRBJ1-2 | TRBV5-1 | few | TGCGCCAGCAGGGAGAAGACAGGGGGTGGCTACACCTTC | CASREKTGGGYTF
NA | TRBJ1-1 | TRBV7-9 | few | TGTGCCAGCAGCTCCCGGTTCTCTGGGGGCGCTGAAGCTTTCTTT | CASSSRFSGGAEAFF
NA | TRBJ2-5 | TRBV7-2 | NA | TGTGCCAGCAGCTTATCCCAGATCCAAGAGACCCAGTACTTC | CASSLSQIQETQYF
NA | TRBJ2-5 | TRBV2 | few | TGTGCCAGCAGTGAAGCTAGGGGGGAGACCCAGTACTTC | CASSEARGETQYF
NA | TRBJ1-2 | TRBV19 | few | TGTGCCAGTAAGACTGACAGGAGGCACTATGGCTACACCTTC | CASKTDRRHYGYTF
NA | TRBJ2-7 | TRBV19 | NA | TGTGCCAGTCGACACGACCATTCCTACGAGCAGTACTTC | CASRHDHSYEQYF
NA | TRBJ2-7 | TRBV5-1 | few | TGCGCCAGCAGTTTAGCCTACGAGCAGTACTTC | CASSLAYEQYF
TRBD1 | TRBJ1-2 | TRBV6-1 | NA | TGTGCCAGCAGTGATCCTGGGACAGGGAACTATGGCTACACCTTC | CASSDPGTGNYGYTF
TRBD1 | TRBJ1-1 | TRBV5-1 | few | TGCGCCAGCAGCTTGGCGATGACAGGGGTGAACACTGAAGCTTTCTTT | CASSLAMTGVNTEAFF
NA | TRBJ2-1 | TRBV11-2 | NA | TGTGCCAGCAGCTTCAGTGGGAGTGAGCAGTTCTTC | CASSFSGSEQFF
TRBD1 | TRBJ1-2 | TRBV27 | few | TGTGCCAGCAGTTTTCAAGGGGGCGACTATGGCTACACCTTC | CASSFQGGDYGYTF
NA | TRBJ2-3 | TRBV9 | NA | TGTGCCAGCAGCCCTACAGGGGGGCTAGCGGTCGCTACGCAGTATTTT | CASSPTGGLAVATQYF
NA | TRBJ2-1 | TRBV18 | NA | TGTGCCAGCTCACCCCTGCGGAGCCCCTCCTACAATGAGCAGTTCTTC | CASSPLRSPSYNEQFF
TRBD1 | TRBJ2-1 | TRBV10-3 | NA | TGTGCCATCAGTGAACGTGACAGGGGGCACAATGAGCAGTTCTTC | CAISERDRGHNEQFF
TRBD2 | TRBJ2-1 | TRBV12-5 | few | TGTGCTAGTGGTCGCAACCCCGTTTCTAGCGGGAGGGGGTCCTACAATGAGCAGTTCTTC | CASGRNPVSSGRGSYNEQFF
NA | TRBJ2-5 | TRBV6-5 | NA | TGTGCCAGCGGCTACAGCGGTTGGGAGACCCAGTACTTC | CASGYSGWETQYF
TRBD1 | TRBJ2-3 | TRBV5-1 | NA | TGCGCCAGCAGCTTGGCGGAGAGGGGGCCAGGCCCAGATACGCAGTATTTT | CASSLAERGPGPDTQYF
TRBD1 | TRBJ2-7 | TRBV5-1 | NA | TGCGCCAGCACCTATCTTCCGGGACAGGGCATATCTTACGAGCAGTACTTC | CASTYLPGQGISYEQYF
NA | TRBJ1-3 | TRBV29-1 | few | TGCAGCGCTAACAGTGATTCTGGAAACACCATATATTTT | CSANSDSGNTIYF
NA | TRBJ1-6 | TRBV2 | few | TGTGCCAGCAGTGAAGTGGGAGATAATTCACCCCTCCACTTT | CASSEVGDNSPLHF
NA | TRBJ1-3 | TRBV4-1 | few | TGCGCCAGCAGCCAACGACAGGCAGTCCATTCAGGTGGAAACACCATATATTTT | CASSQRQAVHSGGNTIYF
NA | TRBJ2-7 | TRBV10-3 | few | TGTGCCGTCGCGGCTCTACCCTCCTACGAGCAGTACTTC | CAVAALPSYEQYF
TRBD2 | TRBJ2-3 | TRBV5-1 | NA | TGCGCCAGCAGCCCACCGGGACTAGCGGCGACAGATACGCAGTATTTT | CASSPPGLAATDTQYF
TRBD1 | TRBJ1-2 | TRBV5-5 | few | TGTGCCAGCAGCTTTACGGGACAGGGGAGCATTTACTATGGCTACACCTTC | CASSFTGQGSIYYGYTF
NA | TRBJ1-3 | TRBV9 | NA | TGTGCCAGCAGTATGGGAAACACCATATATTTT | CASSMGNTIYF